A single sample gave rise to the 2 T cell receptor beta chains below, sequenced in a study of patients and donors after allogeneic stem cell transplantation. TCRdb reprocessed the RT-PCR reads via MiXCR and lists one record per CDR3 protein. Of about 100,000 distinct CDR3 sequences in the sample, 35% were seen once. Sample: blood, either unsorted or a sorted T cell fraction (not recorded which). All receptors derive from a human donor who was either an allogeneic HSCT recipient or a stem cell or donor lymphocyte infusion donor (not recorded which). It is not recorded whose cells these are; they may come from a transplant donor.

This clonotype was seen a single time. The CDR3 protein is CASKFSTDTQYF. The CDR3 DNA follows: TGTGCCAGCAAGTTTAGCACAGATACGCAGTATTTT. The chain joins TRBV6-6 to TRBJ2-3; no clear D gene. This CDR3 region has 12 residues. V was pared by 7 bases and J by 0 bases, with 5 bases between. The V gene's germline CDR1 is MNHNY and CDR2 SVGAGI (reference sequence).

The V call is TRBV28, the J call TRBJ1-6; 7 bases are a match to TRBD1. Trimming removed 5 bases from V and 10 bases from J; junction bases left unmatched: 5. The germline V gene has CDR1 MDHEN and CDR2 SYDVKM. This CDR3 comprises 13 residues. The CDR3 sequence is CASSPDRVSPLHF. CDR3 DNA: TGTGCCAGCAGTCCCGACAGGGTCTCACCCCTCCACTTT.